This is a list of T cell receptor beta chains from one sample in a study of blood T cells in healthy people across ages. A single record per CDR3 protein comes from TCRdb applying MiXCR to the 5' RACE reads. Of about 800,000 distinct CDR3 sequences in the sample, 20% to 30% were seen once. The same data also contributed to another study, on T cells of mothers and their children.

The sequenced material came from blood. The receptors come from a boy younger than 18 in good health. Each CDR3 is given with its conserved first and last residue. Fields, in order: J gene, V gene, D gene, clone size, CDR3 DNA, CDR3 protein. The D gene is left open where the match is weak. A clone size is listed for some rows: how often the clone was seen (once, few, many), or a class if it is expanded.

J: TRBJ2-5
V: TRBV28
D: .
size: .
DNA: TGTGCCAGCAGTTTATCCAACCCGGGTTTACAAGGATTTGGTCAGTACTTC
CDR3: CASSLSNPGLQGFGQYF

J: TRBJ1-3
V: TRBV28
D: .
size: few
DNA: TGTGCCAGCACCGGTACTGGAAACACCATATATTTT
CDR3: CASTGTGNTIYF

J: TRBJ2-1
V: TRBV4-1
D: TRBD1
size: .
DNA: TGCGCCAGCAGCCAGGGCCGGCGGACAGGGCACAATGAGCAGTTCTTC
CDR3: CASSQGRRTGHNEQFF

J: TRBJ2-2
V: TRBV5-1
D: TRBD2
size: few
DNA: TGCGCCAGCAGCTTCGAACTAGCGGGAGGAACTACCGGGGAGCTGTTTTTT
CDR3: CASSFELAGGTTGELFF

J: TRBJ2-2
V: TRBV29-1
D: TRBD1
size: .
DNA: TGCAGCGTGGGGGAAGACAGGGCGGCCGGGGAGCTGTTTTTT
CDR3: CSVGEDRAAGELFF

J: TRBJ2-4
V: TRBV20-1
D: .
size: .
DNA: TGCAGTGCTCGCCAGGGGGGAAACATTCAGTACTTC
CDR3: CSARQGGNIQYF

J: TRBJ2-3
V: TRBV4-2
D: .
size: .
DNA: TGTGCCAGCAGGACGGGAAACCCAACTTCAGATACGCAGTATTTT
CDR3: CASRTGNPTSDTQYF

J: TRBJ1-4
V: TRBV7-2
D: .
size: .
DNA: TGTACCAGCAGCTTAGCGCTCAGGGGCCTTGGAAAACTGTTTTTT
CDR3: CTSSLALRGLGKLFF

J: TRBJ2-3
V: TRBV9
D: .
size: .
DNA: TGTGCCAGCAGCGAGAACCCCAGGGGGGTTTCGAGGGATACGCAGTATTTT
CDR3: CASSENPRGVSRDTQYF

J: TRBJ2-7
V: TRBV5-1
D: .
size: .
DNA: TGCGCCAGCAGCATCGGGACCGAGCAGTACTTC
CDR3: CASSIGTEQYF

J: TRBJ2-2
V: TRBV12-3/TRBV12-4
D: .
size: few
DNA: TGTGCCAGCAGCCCCAGGGTTCCCGGGGAGCTGTTTTTT
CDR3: CASSPRVPGELFF

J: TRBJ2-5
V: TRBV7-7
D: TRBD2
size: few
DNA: TGTGCTAGCAGCCCCACTAGCGTAGAGACCCAGTACTTC
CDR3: CASSPTSVETQYF

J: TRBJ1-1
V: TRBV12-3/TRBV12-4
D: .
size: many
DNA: TGTGCCAGCAGTTTTCCGGGGGGCTTACCTGAAGCTTTCTTT
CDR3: CASSFPGGLPEAFF

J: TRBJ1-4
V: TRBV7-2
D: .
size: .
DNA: TGTGCCAGCAGCGCCGATGCGAGTTCATGGGAAAAACTGTTTTTT
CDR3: CASSADASSWEKLFF

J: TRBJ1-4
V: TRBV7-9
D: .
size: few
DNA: TGTGCCAGCAGCCTTCAGACAGGCCTTAATGAAAAACTGTTTTTT
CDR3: CASSLQTGLNEKLFF

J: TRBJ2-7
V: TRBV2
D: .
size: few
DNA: TGTGCCAGCAGTGAATCGGCAGGGTCGGTCTACGAGCAGTACTTC
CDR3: CASSESAGSVYEQYF

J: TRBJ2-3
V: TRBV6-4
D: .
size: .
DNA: TGTGCCAGCAGTGACTCTATTACTTCTAGCACAGATACGCAGTATTTT
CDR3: CASSDSITSSTDTQYF

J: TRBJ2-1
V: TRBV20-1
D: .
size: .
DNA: TGCAGTGCCGTCAGACTCCTCTCCTACAATGAGCAGTTCTTC
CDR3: CSAVRLLSYNEQFF

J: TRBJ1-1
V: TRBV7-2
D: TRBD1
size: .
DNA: TGTGCCAGCAGCGCATCCGGGACAGGGGCCCTTGTAACCTTT
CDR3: CASSASGTGALVTF

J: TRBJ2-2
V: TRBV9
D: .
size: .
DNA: TGTGCCAGCAGCGTAGGGCGGACAGCGAACACCGGGGAGCTGTTTTTT
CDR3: CASSVGRTANTGELFF

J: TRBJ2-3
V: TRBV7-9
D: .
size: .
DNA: TGTGCCAGCAGCTTAGACACCATAGTGGATACGCAGTATTTT
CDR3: CASSLDTIVDTQYF

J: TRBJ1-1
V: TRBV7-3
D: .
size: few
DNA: TGTGCCAGCAGCCTCGAAAGGAGCACTGAAGCTTTCTTT
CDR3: CASSLERSTEAFF

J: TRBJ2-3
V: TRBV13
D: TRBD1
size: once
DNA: TGTGCCAGCAGCTTTACAGGGGGCGTTGAAACAGATACGCAGTATTTT
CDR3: CASSFTGGVETDTQYF

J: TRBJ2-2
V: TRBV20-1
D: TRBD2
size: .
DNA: TGCAGTGCTAGAAACGGACTAGCCACCGGGGAGCTGTTTTTT
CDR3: CSARNGLATGELFF